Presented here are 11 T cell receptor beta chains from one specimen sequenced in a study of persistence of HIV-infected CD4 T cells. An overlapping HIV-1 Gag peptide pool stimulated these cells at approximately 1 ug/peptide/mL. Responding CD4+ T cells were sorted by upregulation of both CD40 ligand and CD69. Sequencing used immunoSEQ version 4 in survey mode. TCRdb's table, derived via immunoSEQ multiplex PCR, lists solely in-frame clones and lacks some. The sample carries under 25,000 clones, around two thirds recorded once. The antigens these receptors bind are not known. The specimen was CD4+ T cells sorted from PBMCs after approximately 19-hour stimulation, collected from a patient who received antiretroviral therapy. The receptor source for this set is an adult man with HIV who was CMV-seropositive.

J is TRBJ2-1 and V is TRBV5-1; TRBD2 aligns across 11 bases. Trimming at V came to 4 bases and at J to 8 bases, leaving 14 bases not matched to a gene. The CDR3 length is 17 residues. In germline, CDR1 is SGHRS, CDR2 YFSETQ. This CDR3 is CASSPPRSGGALDEQFF. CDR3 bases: TGCGCCAGCAGCCCTCCACGTAGCGGGGGGGCGTTGGATGAGCAGTTCTTC. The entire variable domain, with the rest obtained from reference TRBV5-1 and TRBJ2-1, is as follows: KAGVTQTPRYLIKTRGQQVTLSCSPISGHRSVSWYQQTPGQGLQFLFEYFSETQRNKGNFPGRFSGRQFSNSRSEMNVSTLELGDSALYLCASSPPRSGGALDEQFFGPGTRLTVL.

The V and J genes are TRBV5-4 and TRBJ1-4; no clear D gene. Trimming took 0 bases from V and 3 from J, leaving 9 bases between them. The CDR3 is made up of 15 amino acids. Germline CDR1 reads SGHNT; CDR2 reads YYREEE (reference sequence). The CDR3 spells CASSLENRANEKLFF. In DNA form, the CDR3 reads TGTGCCAGCAGCTTGGAGAACAGAGCTAATGAAAAACTGTTTTTT.

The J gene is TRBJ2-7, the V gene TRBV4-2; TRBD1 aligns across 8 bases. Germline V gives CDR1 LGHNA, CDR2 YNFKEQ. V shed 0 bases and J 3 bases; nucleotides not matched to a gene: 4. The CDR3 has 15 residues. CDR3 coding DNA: TGTGCCAGCAGCCAAGATAGCAGGGGGCGCTACGAGCAGTACTTC. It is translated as CASSQDSRGRYEQYF.

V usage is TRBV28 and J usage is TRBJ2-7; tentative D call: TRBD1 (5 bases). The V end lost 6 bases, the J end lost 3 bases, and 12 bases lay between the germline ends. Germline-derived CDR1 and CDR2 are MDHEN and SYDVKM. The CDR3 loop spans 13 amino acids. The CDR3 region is CASRKGFVYEQYF. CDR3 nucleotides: TGTGCCAGCAGAAAGGGGTTTGTCTACGAGCAGTACTTC.

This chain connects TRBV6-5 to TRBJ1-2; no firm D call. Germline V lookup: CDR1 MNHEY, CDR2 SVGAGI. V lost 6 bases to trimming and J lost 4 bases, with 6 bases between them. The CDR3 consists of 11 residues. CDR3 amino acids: CASSPLYGYTF. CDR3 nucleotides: TGTGCCAGCAGCCCCCTCTATGGCTACACCTTC.

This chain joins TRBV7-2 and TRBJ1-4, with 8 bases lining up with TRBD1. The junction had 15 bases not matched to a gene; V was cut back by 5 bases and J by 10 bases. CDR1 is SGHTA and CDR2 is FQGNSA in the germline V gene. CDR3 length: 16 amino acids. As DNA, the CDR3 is TGTGCCAGCAGCGCGGGGTCCTTGCAGGGGGCTCGAAAACTGTTTTTT. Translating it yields CASSAGSLQGARKLFF.

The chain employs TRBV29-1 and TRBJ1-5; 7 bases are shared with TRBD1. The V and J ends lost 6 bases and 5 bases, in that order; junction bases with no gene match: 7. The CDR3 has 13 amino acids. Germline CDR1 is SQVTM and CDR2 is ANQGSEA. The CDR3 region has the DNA TGCAGCGTATCCCGGGACAGAGATCAGCCCCAGCATTTT. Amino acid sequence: CSVSRDRDQPQHF.

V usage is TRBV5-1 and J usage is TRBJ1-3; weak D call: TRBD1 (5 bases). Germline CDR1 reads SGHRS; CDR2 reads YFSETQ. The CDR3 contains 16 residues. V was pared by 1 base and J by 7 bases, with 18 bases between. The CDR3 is CASSLYSVGERNTIYF. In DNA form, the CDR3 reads TGCGCCAGCAGCTTGTATTCGGTGGGGGAACGGAACACCATATATTTT.

In DNA, the CDR3 is TGTGCCAGCAGCTCCGGACTAGCTCGGGGGTCAGTTCTCGGTGAGCAGTTCTTC. Protein: CASSSGLARGSVLGEQFF. The chain combines TRBV5-4 with TRBJ2-1; 8 bases match TRBD2. Germline V gene lookup returns CDR1 SGHNT and CDR2 YYREEE (reference sequence). After removal of 3 bases from V and 9 bases from J, the junction contained 20 bases not matched to a gene. This CDR3 spans 18 amino acids.

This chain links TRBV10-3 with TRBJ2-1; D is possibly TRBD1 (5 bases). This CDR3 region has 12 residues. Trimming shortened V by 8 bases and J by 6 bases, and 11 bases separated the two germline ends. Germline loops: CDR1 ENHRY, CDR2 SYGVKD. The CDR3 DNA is TGTGCCATCGGGGCCCAAGGCAATGAGCAGTTCTTC. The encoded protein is CAIGAQGNEQFF.

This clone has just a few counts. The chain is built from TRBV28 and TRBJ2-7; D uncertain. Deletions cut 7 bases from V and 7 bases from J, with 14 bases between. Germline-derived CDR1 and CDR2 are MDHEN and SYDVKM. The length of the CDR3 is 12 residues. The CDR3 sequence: CASTTVSREQYF. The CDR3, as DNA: TGTGCCAGCACTACCGTCTCTCGGGAGCAGTACTTC.